Below, one T cell receptor beta chain is given with its context. Its target is unknown. Profiling relied on immunoSEQ multiplex PCR, and the TCRdb table lists in-frame clones only, not all of them. This sample has more than 40,000 clones, with over 60% found just once. Viral peptide pool expansion of antigen-specific CD4+ T cells preceded sequencing in the ViraFEST assay. Following culture for around 10 days, CD4+ T cells were isolated. Vaccine recipients, nucleocapsid antibody negative, had no prior SARS-CoV-2 infection. Half of the medium was exchanged for IL-2 medium on both days 3 and 7. CDR1 is SGHRS, CDR2 YFSETQ, per germline. The CDR3 is 13 amino acids. V lost 4 bases to trimming and J lost 5 bases, with 12 bases between them. The data are from a study of vaccination effects on CD4 cells after COVID-19.

This chain connects TRBV5-1 to TRBJ2-5; D uncertain. The TCR sequence derives from a human donor who received a COVID-19 vaccine. Sequences were derived from CD4+ T cells from PBMCs cultured with HCoV-NL63 spike peptides, sampled before COVID-19 vaccination. Here the CDR3 reads CASSNQVGETQYF. The CDR3 bases are TGCGCCAGCAGCAATCAGGTCGGCGAGACCCAGTACTTC.